The clone carrying this T cell receptor beta chain has a handful of counts. Its target is not known. Looked up from germline, CDR1 is KGHDR and CDR2 is SFDVKD. This CDR3 comprises 15 residues. Between the trimmed V and J ends, which lost 4 bases and 3 bases, there was a span of 9 bases. Unique molecular identifiers were used in preparing the TCRbeta library. TCRdb reprocessed the PCR reads via MiXCR and lists one record per CDR3 protein. The data hold 250,000 to 300,000 distinct CDR3 sequences, with roughly 9.1% observed a single time. This sample is part of a study of T-cell reconstitution after alpha-beta-depleted transplantation in children. Findings and limits, study-wide: T-cell numbers and diversity one year post-transplant derived largely from freshly generated T cells. Some patients' high day-60 TCRbeta diversity was traced to surviving recipient T cells and thymic progenitors. The study reportedly traced alpha-beta T cells about two months after transplant to several hundred expanded graft clones.

The chain is built from TRBV24-1 and TRBJ2-6; D call uncertain. This specimen was PBMCs, taken before TCRalphabeta/CD19-depleted stem cell transplant. This receptor was obtained from a boy less than two years old with acute myeloid leukemia, due to receive a stem cell transplant. Here the CDR3 reads CATSEPTGGANVLTF. The CDR3 DNA reads TGTGCCACCAGTGAACCGACGGGTGGGGCCAACGTCCTGACTTTC.